This TCR beta chain emerged from a study of technical replicates of blood from a few donors. TCRdb keeps only in-frame clones here, not all; method: immunoSEQ multiplex PCR. The sample lists around 71,000 clones; roughly 92% were seen once. CDR1 and CDR2 (germline): MDHEN, SYDVKM. V lost 6 bases and J lost 4, with 12 bases in between. The CDR3 contains 13 residues. Input material: T cells isolated from PBMCs. This clonotype was obtained from a human donor in good health. The chain employs TRBV28 and TRBJ1-1; D is ambiguous. The CDR3 DNA follows: TGTGCCAGCAGCTACTCGTCGGGCACTGAAGCTTTCTTT. Its translation is CASSYSSGTEAFF.